These T cell receptor beta chains were read from a single sample in a study of regulatory T cells in long-lasting Graves disease. TCRdb ran MiXCR on the multiplex PCR reads and lists one entry per CDR3 protein. In the table there are approximately 690,000 distinct CDR3 sequences, around 30% of which are singletons. The sequenced sample was peripheral blood mononuclear cells (PBMCs), obtained when the disease was refractory, from a patient treated with antithyroid drugs. Receptors originate from a female donor with Graves disease. Both conserved end residues are part of each CDR3. A D gene is named only where the DNA matches it firmly. Size tells how often a clone was seen (once, few, many) or the class of an expanded clone, and some rows leave it out.

>-|TRBV12-3/TRBV12-4|TRBD1|TRBJ1-3
TGTGCCAGCAGTCTTCTACTGCCGGGACAGGGACGTGCGGGTGGAAACACCATATATTTT
CASSLLLPGQGRAGGNTIYF
>few|TRBV5-1|-|TRBJ2-7
TGCGCCAGCAGCCCCGTAATGGACTCCTACGAGCAGTACTTC
CASSPVMDSYEQYF
>-|TRBV5-1|-|TRBJ1-2
TGCGCCAGCAGGGGTGACAGCTTCGGAAACTATGGCTACACCTTC
CASRGDSFGNYGYTF
>few|TRBV11-2|TRBD1|TRBJ2-7
TGTGCCAGCAGCTCATCAATCCGACAGGGCGAGCAGTACTTC
CASSSSIRQGEQYF
>-|TRBV29-1|-|TRBJ1-2
TGCAGCGTTGAAGACCCCCTGGACAGCGTCTATGGCTACACCTTC
CSVEDPLDSVYGYTF
>many|TRBV27|TRBD1|TRBJ1-5
TGTGCCAGCAGTTTGGGACAGGGCCTCGGGGCCCCAGCATTT
CASSLGQGLGAPAF
>-|TRBV20-1|TRBD1|TRBJ2-7
TGCAGTGCTAGAGGGGGGACAGGGGGCGCCTACGAGCAGTACTTC
CSARGGTGGAYEQYF
>few|TRBV7-6|-|TRBJ1-2
TGTGCCAGCAGCTTAGGAAGTGGGACAACCTATGGCTACACCTTC
CASSLGSGTTYGYTF
>-|TRBV7-9|-|TRBJ2-7
TGTGCCAGCAGCTTAGGGGCCGACTCCTACGAGCAGTACTTC
CASSLGADSYEQYF
>-|TRBV6-2/TRBV6-3|-|TRBJ1-2
TGTGCAGCGAGGGCTGTGGGGGGTTCTGATGGCTACACCTTC
CAARAVGGSDGYTF
>many|TRBV10-3|TRBD2|TRBJ2-2
TGTGCCATCGCTCCTAGCGGAGGCACCGGGGAGCTGTTTTTT
CAIAPSGGTGELFF
>few|TRBV7-6|TRBD2|TRBJ2-7
TGTGCCAGCAGCTCGCGACTAGCGGGAGCAAACGAGCAGTACTTC
CASSSRLAGANEQYF
>-|TRBV9|TRBD1|TRBJ1-6
TGTGCCAGCAGCCTAACAGGGGTTGCGAATTCACCCCTCCACTTT
CASSLTGVANSPLHF
>-|TRBV11-2|-|TRBJ1-6
TGTGCCAGCAGCTTTCCGCGGACCGGGGCGGCCCTCCACTTT
CASSFPRTGAALHF
>-|TRBV5-1|-|TRBJ1-2
TGCGCCAGCAGCTTAGATCTTGGGGTCTATGGCTACACCTTC
CASSLDLGVYGYTF
>few|TRBV19|TRBD2|TRBJ2-5
TGTGCCAGTAGTATTGGCCAGGTCGGGGGGGAGACCCAGTACTTC
CASSIGQVGGETQYF
>few|TRBV7-2|TRBD1|TRBJ1-2
TGTGCCAGCAGCTTAGATTCCGGGACAGGGCTGGGCTACACCTTC
CASSLDSGTGLGYTF
>few|TRBV30|-|TRBJ2-7
TGTGCCTGGAGTAAGTTCTTTTCGGCTTACGAGCAGTACTTC
CAWSKFFSAYEQYF
>-|TRBV2|-|TRBJ1-2
TGTGCCAGCAGTGGAGGGGCTATCGTCTACTATGGCTACACCTTC
CASSGGAIVYYGYTF
>many|TRBV28|-|TRBJ1-2
TGTGCCAGCAGTCCCACGGCGCTCCCTAACTATGGCTACACCTTC
CASSPTALPNYGYTF
>-|TRBV20-1|-|TRBJ1-1
TGCAGTGCTCTACCCTATGGGGAAGAGGACACTGAAGCTTTCTTT
CSALPYGEEDTEAFF
>-|TRBV25-1|TRBD2|TRBJ2-5
TGTGCCAGCAGTGAAGGACTAGCGGGAGGGCCCACCCAGTACTTC
CASSEGLAGGPTQYF
>-|TRBV13|TRBD1|TRBJ2-7
TGTGCCAGCAGCTTAGGTGGACAGGTGCCCTACGAGCAGTACTTC
CASSLGGQVPYEQYF
>-|TRBV28|TRBD2|TRBJ2-7
TGTGCCAGCAGTCCCCCGCCGGGGGGCTACGAGCAGTACTTC
CASSPPPGGYEQYF
>few|TRBV5-1|TRBD2|TRBJ2-3
TGCGCCAGCAGCATCGGACTAGCGGGAGGACCCACTAGCACAGATACGCAGTATTTT
CASSIGLAGGPTSTDTQYF
>many|TRBV10-3|-|TRBJ1-1
TGTGCCATCAGTGAAGGGAACATGAACACTGAAGCTTTCTTT
CAISEGNMNTEAFF
>-|TRBV5-1|-|TRBJ1-1
TGCGCCAGCAGCTTGTTCAAGGGGCCCGAGAACACTGAAGCTTTCTTT
CASSLFKGPENTEAFF
>few|TRBV20-1|-|TRBJ2-1
TGCAGTGCTCCCCGGGGAGGCAATGAGCAGTTCTTC
CSAPRGGNEQFF
>-|TRBV27|-|TRBJ2-1
TGTGCCAGCAGTTTGGCGGAATACAATGAGCAGTTCTTC
CASSLAEYNEQFF
>-|TRBV9|TRBD1|TRBJ1-5
TGTGCCAGCAGCGCCGGCCCCGGGACAGGGAACAATCAGCCCCAGCATTTT
CASSAGPGTGNNQPQHF
>once|TRBV5-1|TRBD1|TRBJ2-5
TGCGCCAGTGCCAGGGGGCATTTGGAGACCCAGTACTTC
CASARGHLETQYF
>-|TRBV5-1|-|TRBJ1-5
TGCGCCAGCAGCACGGGGGACTCTAGCAATCAGCCCCAGCATTTT
CASSTGDSSNQPQHF
>few|TRBV5-6|-|TRBJ2-5
TGTGCCAGCAGCTGGGACGGGGGACCGCACCAAGAGACCCAGTACTTC
CASSWDGGPHQETQYF
>many|TRBV28|-|TRBJ1-6
TGTGCCAGCAGTTTACTTAACTCTGCCCTCCACTTT
CASSLLNSALHF
>few|TRBV20-1|TRBD2|TRBJ2-7
TGCAGTGCTAGCGGGAGGGGCTACGAGCAGTACTTC
CSASGRGYEQYF
>-|TRBV7-3|TRBD1|TRBJ2-7
TGTGCCAGCAGCTTCCGACAAGGCGACCCGGGACAGGGCCAAAGTTTTGGGTACGAGCAGTACTTC
CASSFRQGDPGQGQSFGYEQYF
>many|TRBV11-2|-|TRBJ2-7
TGTGCCAGCAGCTTCACAGGGCCCGAGCAGTACTTC
CASSFTGPEQYF
>few|TRBV6-1|TRBD1|TRBJ2-7
TGTGCCAGCAGTGAACCGCGGACAGGGGGCGGTTACGAGCAGTACTTC
CASSEPRTGGGYEQYF
>many|TRBV11-2|-|TRBJ2-7
TGTGCCAGCAGCTTAGATCTGAGAGGTAGACCTACGCAGCAGTACTTC
CASSLDLRGRPTQQYF
>-|TRBV6-2/TRBV6-3|-|TRBJ2-7
TGTGCCAGCAGTACGACTAGAAAGGTAACCTACGAGCAGTACTTC
CASSTTRKVTYEQYF